Detailed here is one T cell receptor beta chain. Antigen unknown. This record belongs to a study of cytomegalovirus exposure and HLA in healthy donors. Study observations and caveats: In vitro data verified a few CMV-associated chains as specific for CMV antigens. The availability of immune exposure information extended only to CMV serostatus. TCR beta chain V- and J-gene trimming was linked, in a later analysis, to a missense variant in DCLRE1C.

CDR3 length: 19 residues. The V gene lost 0 bases and the J gene lost 3 bases, with 24 bases spanning the gap. Looked up from germline, CDR1 is LGHNA and CDR2 is YNFKEQ. Donors were nominally healthy when sampled, though unrecorded immune exposures were likely. The study ran its PCR with 60 Vbeta and 13 Jbeta primers. Assay used: immunoSEQ multiplex PCR; TCRdb lists only in-frame clones, some missing. This table has 150,000 to 200,000 clones, around two thirds appearing once. This receptor was obtained from a man in his thirties or forties in good health and CMV-seropositive. The V gene is TRBV4-2, the J gene TRBJ2-7, with a tentative D call TRBD1 (5 bases). The specimen sequenced was PBMCs. The CDR3 DNA reads as TGTGCCAGCAGCCAAGATCGAAGGGGCTCCAGTGGCTTCTTCTACGAGCAGTACTTC. Its protein is CASSQDRRGSSGFFYEQYF.